This T cell receptor (beta chain) was found in a study of blood T cells in healthy people across ages. This clonotype showed up just once. The V end lost 7 bases, the J end lost 0 bases, and 16 bases lay between the germline ends. The CDR3 contains 15 residues. Germline-derived CDR1 and CDR2 are MNHEY and SMNVEV (reference sequence). The authors drew about 9.9 milliliters of peripheral blood from each donor. Primed by a sample-barcoded 5' primer and a J-beta primer mix, a second PCR proceeded for roughly 7 to 11 cycles. A template-switch adaptor containing 12 random nucleotides labeled each cDNA molecule. Every sample gave at least 2.5 million paired-end reads containing CDR3. TCRdb re-called the 5' RACE reads through MiXCR, storing one row per CDR3 protein. This table holds roughly 680,000 distinct CDR3 sequences, 40% to 65% found once.

This receptor was obtained from a woman of 80 years or more in good health. The V gene is TRBV27, the J gene TRBJ2-7, with D perhaps given as TRBD1 or TRBD2 (6 bases each). Sequences were obtained from blood. The chain's CDR3 is CASIRKGDFSYEQYF. As DNA, the CDR3 is TGTGCCAGCATAAGGAAGGGGGACTTCTCCTACGAGCAGTACTTC.